This T cell receptor (beta chain) comes out of a study of vaccination and CD4 T cells after COVID-19 (dated by TCRdb to between 2021 and 2024). Describing the broader study: Convalescent patients had a positive SARS-CoV-2 result on nasal swab PCR, and of these patients, 8 or 9 had mild disease and one had severe disease. Post-vaccine blood samples were obtained a median of about 70 days after the second vaccine dose, with a range of about 12 to 241 days. Post-COVID blood samples from convalescent patients were collected a median of 101 days after diagnosis, with a range of roughly 35 to 170 days. For stimulating the cultures, overlapping spike peptide pools were used, derived from SARS-CoV-2 as well as from the common cold coronaviruses HCoV-NL63, HCoV-OC43 and HCoV-229E. In around nine COVID-19 convalescent patients and 4 infection-naive healthy vaccine recipients, the spike-specific CD4+ TCR repertoire before mRNA vaccination was compared with the repertoire after mRNA vaccination. Six males and four females were included in the convalescent cohort, with two Hispanic individuals, seven Caucasians, two Asians and one multiracial person represented. As controls, cultures received a CEFX viral epitope pool (the positive control), an HIV-1 Nef peptide pool (the negative control), or no peptide at all. Participants received two doses of either the Pfizer-BioNTech BNT162b2 vaccine (n=8) or the Moderna mRNA-1273 vaccine (n=2). On the study overall, not on this receptor specifically: The number of convalescent patients in the study was relatively small, and the study did not examine early timepoints following natural infection. Among convalescent patients, a median about 86% of the SARS-CoV-2-reactive clones seen after vaccination appeared only after vaccination, which suggests priming specific to the vaccine. Nearly all vaccine-specific clones in convalescent patients (304 of 307) were mono-reactive for SARS-CoV-2 spike rather than cross-reactive with common cold coronaviruses. Although the median number of SARS-CoV-2-reactive clonotypes went up from around 20 after infection to more than 30 after vaccination, the increase was not significant.

The sample's treatment or condition label is to be understood as: approximately nine-day PBMC culture with coronavirus spike peptide pools or control peptides (ViraFEST assay). The ViraFEST assay was used in the study, in which antigen-specific T cells were expanded with peptide pools and expanded clonotypes were subsequently identified by TCR sequencing. The convalescent patients' positive SARS-CoV-2 PCR tests were from March to December 2020, which was before the Alpha, Beta and Delta variants emerged in the United States. Each well held about 2 million PBMCs cultured in IMDM containing about 5% human AB serum and approximately 9.1 IU/ml IL-2, with 10 ug/ml peptide pools added. Half of the culture medium was replaced with fresh IL-2-containing medium on days 3 and 7. After approximately eleven days of culture, CD4+ T cells were isolated by negative selection using the EasySep CD4+ T cell isolation kit. Ficoll-Paque Plus gradient centrifugation was used to isolate PBMCs from whole blood, and the isolated PBMCs were then either used fresh or cryopreserved at -140C. Culture conditions were generally each tested in triplicate wells.

The CDR3 goes from the cysteine to the phenylalanine over 17 residues. Kept here is only the CDR3 DNA, which spans 51 bases and is read in frame from base 1. A distance of 14 bases separates the germline ends of V and J, which lose 2 bases and 0 bases respectively. CDR1 DFQATT and CDR2 SNEGSKA were looked up in the germline V gene (reference sequence). Concerning this clonotype itself: This receptor's antigen is unknown. No much larger clone exists at a distance of one base, and base qualities are not known.

Libraries were prepared through PCR. At the Johns Hopkins FTIC core, DNA from the cultured CD4+ T cells underwent TCR sequencing with the Oncomine TCR Beta short-read assay. The QIAamp micro DNA kit was used to extract genomic DNA from the cultured CD4+ T cells. Oncomine TCR Beta libraries from cultured CD4+ T cells were pooled with unique dual indexes and sequenced on an Illumina iSeq 100. As for how the authors treated the data: Non-productive sequences were filtered out, and CDR3s that did not start with C, did not end with F or W, or were shorter than 7 amino acids were discarded. Antigen-specific clonotypes were identified using the MANAFEST web application through comparison of peptide-stimulated wells with reference and other culture wells. For a clone to be called positive, the clone needed an FDR below 0.05, an odds ratio above 5, and a productive frequency above 0.1% in at least two of three replicate wells. Cross-reactive clonotypes were defined as significantly expanded in both SARS-CoV-2 spike wells and at least one common cold coronavirus spike condition. Using R version 3.6.1, CDR3 homology was evaluated through Levenshtein distances (stringdist) along with unrooted phylogenetic trees (ape). TCRdb passed the public sequencing reads through fastp at Q25 and MiXCR, retaining productive beta sequences. For every CDR3 protein sequence, its rows merge into one entry that carries the most common genes and DNA. Clone size and V and J calls follow TCRdb, not the original study. In this sample the table shows about 16,000 distinct CDR3 sequences, around three fifths of which occur a single time. 7.4% of the sample comes from the top ten.

Sequenced sample: CD4+ T cells from blood, cultured in vitro. The clonotype comes from a human donor who had recovered from COVID-19. Here the chain combines TRBV20-1 and TRBJ1-6, with the identity of the D gene unclear. The sequenced DNA is TGCAGTGCTAGAATTCCGGGTGGAAGCTCCTATAATTCACCCCTCCACTTT. The encoded protein is CSARIPGGSSYNSPLHF.